This T cell receptor beta chain derives from a study of cytomegalovirus exposure and HLA in healthy donors. Study context: About 84% of some 390 genotyped donors fell in the Caucasian-associated ancestry cluster.

V was clipped by 7 bases and J by 3 bases, with 13 bases between them. This CDR3 is built from 15 residues. CDR1 is MNHEY, CDR2 SVGAGI, per germline. A multiplex PCR was run with 60 Vbeta primers and 13 Jbeta primers. Sequencing used immunoSEQ multiplex PCR; TCRdb keeps in-frame clones, though not all of them. Here the sample spans about 140,000 clones, approximately 60% being singletons. The table lists this clone with a few counts. Its antigen remains unidentified. Study-wide findings and caveats: Later on, an analysis found that several of the most significant clusters appeared to be linked to common viral pathogens, which included parvovirus B19. The majority of TCR sequences were rare, yet some public TCRs appeared in many donors. CMV antigen specificity was confirmed in vitro for three CMV-associated chains.

The chain has TRBV6-5 and TRBJ1-6; D gene ambiguous. The source is a woman between 35 and 50 years old in good health and CMV-seronegative. Input material: PBMCs. DNA of the CDR3: TGTGCCAGCACGGCGGGCTTTCTCTATAATTCACCCCTCCACTTT. Translating gives CASTAGFLYNSPLHF.